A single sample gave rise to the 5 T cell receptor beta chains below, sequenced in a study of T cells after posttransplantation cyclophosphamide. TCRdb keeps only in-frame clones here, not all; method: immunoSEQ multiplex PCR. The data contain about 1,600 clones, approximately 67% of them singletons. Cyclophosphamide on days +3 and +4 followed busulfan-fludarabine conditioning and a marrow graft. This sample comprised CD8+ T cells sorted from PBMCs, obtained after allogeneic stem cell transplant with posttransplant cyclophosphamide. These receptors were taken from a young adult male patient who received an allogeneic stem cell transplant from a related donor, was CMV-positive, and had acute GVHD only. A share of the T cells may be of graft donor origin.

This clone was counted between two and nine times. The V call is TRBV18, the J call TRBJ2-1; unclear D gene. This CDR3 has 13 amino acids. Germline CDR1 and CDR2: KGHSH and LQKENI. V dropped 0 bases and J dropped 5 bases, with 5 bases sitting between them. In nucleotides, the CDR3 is TGTGCCAGCTCACCACCGGAGAACAATGAGCAGTTCTTC. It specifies CASSPPENNEQFF.

The CDR3 loop reads CASSGEVADPYEQYF. CDR3 nucleotide sequence: TGTGCCAGCAGCGGGGAGGTGGCGGATCCCTACGAGCAGTACTTC. V gene TRBV4-2 combines with J gene TRBJ2-7, with a possible D match to TRBD2 (6 bases). CDR1 and CDR2 from the germline V gene are LGHNA and YNFKEQ. This CDR3 is built from 15 residues. With 5 bases removed from V and 2 bases from J, the gap between germline ends came to 16 bases.

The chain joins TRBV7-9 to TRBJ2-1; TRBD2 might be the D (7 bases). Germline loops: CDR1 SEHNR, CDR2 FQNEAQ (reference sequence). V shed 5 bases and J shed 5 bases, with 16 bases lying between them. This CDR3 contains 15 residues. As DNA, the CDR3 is TGTGCCAGCAGCCAGGAGGGGGGGCGGGACAATGAGCAGTTCTTC. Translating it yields CASSQEGGRDNEQFF.

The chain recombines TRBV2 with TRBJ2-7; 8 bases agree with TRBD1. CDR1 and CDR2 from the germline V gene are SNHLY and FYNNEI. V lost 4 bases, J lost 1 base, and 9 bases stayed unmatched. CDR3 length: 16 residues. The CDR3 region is CASSAPGQASSYEQYF. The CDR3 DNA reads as TGTGCCAGCAGTGCACCGGGACAGGCTTCGTCCTACGAGCAGTACTTC.

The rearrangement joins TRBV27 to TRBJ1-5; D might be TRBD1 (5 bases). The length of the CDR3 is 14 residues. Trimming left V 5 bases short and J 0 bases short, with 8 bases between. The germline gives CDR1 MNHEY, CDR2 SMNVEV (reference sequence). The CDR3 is CASSHQGSNQPQHF. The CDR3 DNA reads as TGTGCCAGCAGTCACCAGGGTAGCAATCAGCCCCAGCATTTT.